The next 25 T cell receptor beta chains were all read from a single sample in a study of T-cell reconstitution after alpha-beta-depleted transplantation in children. A library of TCRbeta sequences, prepared with unique molecular identifiers, was generated. One entry per CDR3 protein results from TCRdb running MiXCR on the PCR reads. The sample records 400,000 to 550,000 distinct CDR3 sequences, roughly a tenth being singletons. The starting material was PBMCs, obtained before TCRalphabeta/CD19-depleted stem cell transplant. The receptors here all came from a child aged 2 to 10 with inherited bone marrow failure, due to receive a stem cell transplant.

This clonotype was recorded many times. The chain couples TRBV12-3 or TRBV12-4 to TRBJ2-7; TRBD2 matches at 8 bases. V shed 5 bases, J shed 4 bases, and the junction held 7 bases outside the gene matches. This CDR3 has 14 amino acids. The chain's CDR3 is CASSGPGLEYEQYF. The CDR3, as DNA: TGTGCCAGCAGTGGCCCGGGACTAGAGTACGAGCAGTACTTC.

Notes on this clonotype: A single base separates this from a much larger clone, so it may be a read error. The V call is TRBV25-1, the J call TRBJ2-7, with D unclear. There are 14 residues in the CDR3. CDR1 and CDR2 from the germline V gene are MGHDK and SYGVNS. The CDR3 protein is CARSEVGRTYEQYF. The CDR3 coding sequence is TGTGCCAGAAGTGAAGTAGGGCGGACCTACGAGCAGTACTTC.

This clonotype was recorded at least ten times. This chain uses TRBV5-1 with TRBJ2-3, with D unresolved. The CDR3 contains 15 residues. V lost 3 bases and J 6 bases, leaving 17 bases between the germline ends. Germline V gives CDR1 SGHRS, CDR2 YFSETQ. This chain's CDR3 is CASSSRGKPTDTQYF. DNA of the CDR3: TGCGCCAGCAGCTCTCGTGGGAAGCCCACCGATACGCAGTATTTT. Full variable domain (remainder filled in from reference TRBV5-1 and TRBJ2-3): KAGVTQTPRYLIKTRGQQVTLSCSPISGHRSVSWYQQTPGQGLQFLFEYFSETQRNKGNFPGRFSGRQFSNSRSEMNVSTLELGDSALYLCASSSRGKPTDTQYFGPGTRLTVL.

The chain recombines TRBV9 with TRBJ1-1, with no clear D. Looked up from germline, CDR1 is SGDLS and CDR2 is YYNGEE. V lost 0 bases and J lost 4, with 10 bases in between. The CDR3 loop spans 14 amino acids. CDR3 sequence: CASSVGEGGTEAFF. The CDR3 DNA reads TGTGCCAGCAGCGTAGGGGAGGGTGGCACTGAAGCTTTCTTT. The whole variable domain, remainder taken from reference TRBV9 and TRBJ1-1, is DSGVTQTPKHLITATGQRVTLRCSPRSGDLSVYWYQQSLDQGLQFLIQYYNGEERAKGNILERFSAQQFPDLHSELNLSSLELGDSALYFCASSVGEGGTEAFFGQGTRLTVV.

This clonotype has at least ten counts. The chain carries TRBV9 and TRBJ1-2, with 9 nucleotides matching TRBD1. Germline lookup yields CDR1 SGDLS and CDR2 YYNGEE. This CDR3 is built from 14 residues. V was pared by 4 bases and J by 1 base, with 2 bases of the junction left unmatched. CDR3 region: CASSTGQGNYGYTF. CDR3 nucleotide sequence: TGTGCCAGCAGCACGGGACAGGGTAACTATGGCTACACCTTC.

This clonotype was counted at least ten times. The V call is TRBV5-1, the J call TRBJ1-6; a weak D match, TRBD1 (6 bases). Between the trimmed V and J ends, which lost 1 base and 1 base, there was a span of 6 bases. The CDR3 is 15 residues long. Germline CDR1 and CDR2: SGHRS and YFSETQ. CDR3 in DNA: TGCGCCAGCAGCTTGACAGGGTCCTATAATTCACCCCTCCACTTT. The encoded protein is CASSLTGSYNSPLHF.

The sample holds many counts of this clonotype. V is TRBV5-1 and J is TRBJ2-3; 7 nucleotides line up with TRBD1. This CDR3 has 15 amino acids. V was pared by 0 bases and J by 6 bases, with 7 bases of the junction left unmatched. Germline CDR1 and CDR2: SGHRS and YFSETQ. The CDR3 DNA is TGCGCCAGCAGCTTGGACAGGGGCCGAGGGGATACGCAGTATTTT. It codes for CASSLDRGRGDTQYF.

Many counts were recorded for this clonotype. The rearrangement uses TRBV4-3 and TRBJ2-7; D gene uncertain. The germline V gene encodes CDR1 LGHNA and CDR2 YSLEER. The germline V and J ends were trimmed by 1 base and 0 bases, with 7 bases remaining between them. This CDR3 is 14 amino acids long. The CDR3 loop reads CASSQVRSSYEQYF. CDR3 nucleotides: TGCGCCAGCAGCCAAGTAAGGAGCTCCTACGAGCAGTACTTC.

This clonotype was counted many times. The chain couples TRBV4-3 to TRBJ2-5, with D possibly being TRBD1 (5 bases). Germline V gene data show CDR1 as LGHNA and CDR2 as YSLEER. The length of the CDR3 is 15 residues. V lost 0 bases to trimming and J lost 5 bases, with 13 bases between them. CDR3 coding DNA: TGCGCCAGCAGCCAAGAGGCGCAGGGATGGGAGACCCAGTACTTC. Encoded protein: CASSQEAQGWETQYF.

This clonotype was seen many times. The chain uses TRBV27 and TRBJ1-5; TRBD1 might be the D (5 bases). The CDR3 covers 14 residues. Trimming took 6 bases from V and 7 from J, leaving 16 bases between them. CDR1 and CDR2 (germline): MNHEY, SMNVEV (reference sequence). The CDR3 sequence is CASSSGGEKQPQHF. The CDR3 nucleotides read TGTGCCAGCAGCTCGGGGGGGGAAAAGCAGCCCCAGCATTTT.

This clonotype has more than one count but fewer than ten. This chain's CDR3 is CAWSMVDKETQYF. The DNA for the CDR3 is TGTGCCTGGAGTATGGTAGACAAAGAGACCCAGTACTTC. The rearrangement links TRBV30 to TRBJ2-5; no clear D. This CDR3 has 13 residues. From germline, CDR1 is GTSNPN and CDR2 SVGIG (reference sequence). V was trimmed by 2 bases and J by 3 bases, leaving 10 bases between them.

This chain joins TRBV5-8 and TRBJ1-5; D is uncertain. V gave up 4 bases and J gave up 0 bases, with 11 bases separating them. This CDR3 is 15 amino acids long. CDR1 is SGHTS and CDR2 is YDEGEE in the germline V gene. DNA of the CDR3: TGTGCCAGCAGCGCTCGTGAGGGTAGCAATCAGCCCCAGCATTTT. Translating it yields CASSAREGSNQPQHF.

The V and J genes are TRBV7-2 and TRBJ2-7; 8 positions match TRBD2. V dropped 5 bases and J dropped 6; count of bases not matched to a gene: 15. The CDR3 sequence is 16 residues long. The germline CDR1 and CDR2 sequences are SGHTA and FQGNSA. CDR3 protein: CASSIRTRAGEGEQYF. In DNA, the CDR3 is TGTGCCAGCAGCATAAGAACTAGAGCGGGAGAGGGCGAGCAGTACTTC.

This clonotype was counted at least ten times. The chain uses TRBV6-5 and TRBJ2-5, with TRBD2 matching over 13 bases. V dropped 2 bases and J dropped 5; count of bases not matched to a gene: 8. Germline V CDR1 and CDR2: MNHEY, SVGAGI. The CDR3 covers 17 residues. This chain's CDR3 is CASSYAITSGREETQYF. The CDR3 DNA is TGTGCCAGCAGTTACGCGATAACTAGCGGGAGGGAGGAGACCCAGTACTTC.

There are many counts of this clonotype. The rearrangement links TRBV12-3 or TRBV12-4 to TRBJ2-2, with D uncertain. The CDR3 length is 15 residues. V was clipped by 6 bases and J by 7 bases, with 18 bases between them. CDR3 bases: TGTGCCAGCAGCTGGCTAGAAAGGGCAAACGGGGAGCTGTTTTTT. This sequence encodes CASSWLERANGELFF.

This clonotype was seen at least ten times. The rearrangement joins TRBV29-1 to TRBJ2-7, with TRBD1 matching over 7 bases. V shed 1 base and J 3 bases; nucleotides not matched to a gene: 12. Germline V CDR1 and CDR2: SQVTM, ANQGSEA. There are 16 residues in the CDR3. Written as DNA, the CDR3 is TGCAGCGTTGAAGCAGGGACGGGACAGCAGATCTACGAGCAGTACTTC. Residues: CSVEAGTGQQIYEQYF.

This clonotype has a handful of counts. The chain links TRBV7-9 to TRBJ1-1, with D perhaps TRBD1 (5 bases). CDR3 length equals 13 residues. The V end lost 8 bases, the J end lost 8 bases, and 18 bases lay between the germline ends. Germline V gene sequence: CDR1 SEHNR, CDR2 FQNEAQ (reference sequence). Here the CDR3 DNA reads TGTGCCAGCTGCCTGGGGGGGGGTTCAGAAGCTTTCTTT. Encoded protein: CASCLGGGSEAFF.

On this clonotype: A much larger clone differs by one base, so this may be a read error. The CDR3 sequence is CASSQVFGSRTYAQYF. In DNA form, the CDR3 reads TGCGCCAGCAGCCAAGTTTTTGGATCCCGGACCTACGCGCAGTACTTC. The chain couples TRBV4-3 to TRBJ2-7, with D unresolved. The CDR3 sequence is 16 residues long. Germline assignment: CDR1 LGHNA and CDR2 YSLEER.

This clonotype was recorded a few times. The chain joins TRBV5-6 to TRBJ2-1; D is uncertain. Trimming cost V 4 bases and J 3 bases, with 11 bases left between them. CDR3 length: 14 amino acids. Germline assignment: CDR1 SGHDT and CDR2 YYEEEE. CDR3 sequence reads: CASSATPHYNEQFF. The CDR3 bases are TGTGCCAGCAGCGCCACTCCCCACTACAATGAGCAGTTCTTC. Based on the CDR3 plus reference TRBV5-6 and TRBJ2-1, the full variable domain is DAGVTQSPTHLIKTRGQQVTLRCSPKSGHDTVSWYQQALGQGPQFIFQYYEEEERQRGNFPDRFSGHQFPNYSSELNVNALLLGDSALYLCASSATPHYNEQFFGPGTRLTVL.

V usage is TRBV4-3 and J usage is TRBJ2-2, with a possible D match to TRBD2 (5 bases). CDR1 and CDR2 from the germline V gene are LGHNA and YSLEER. The CDR3 has 18 residues. Trimming removed 1 base from V and 2 bases from J, with 17 bases in between. CDR3 sequence reads: CASSQGPLGNVNTGELFF. The CDR3 DNA sequence: TGCGCCAGCAGCCAAGGTCCGCTCGGGAATGTTAACACCGGGGAGCTGTTTTTT.

This clonotype was detected many times. V and J are TRBV27 and TRBJ2-1; 7 bases align to TRBD2. V lost 4 bases to trimming and J lost 13 bases; unmatched junction nucleotides: 4. CDR1 is MNHEY and CDR2 is SMNVEV in the germline V gene (reference sequence). This CDR3 spans 11 amino acids. CDR3 protein: CASSWGTNQFF. Here the CDR3 DNA reads TGTGCCAGCAGTTGGGGGACTAATCAGTTCTTC.

This clonotype was observed at least ten times. The chain recombines TRBV28 with TRBJ1-5; D is possibly TRBD1 (6 bases). Germline-derived CDR1 and CDR2 are MDHEN and SYDVKM. Trimming cost V 6 bases and J 3 bases, with 15 bases left between them. The CDR3 contains 15 residues. For the CDR3, the DNA is TGTGCCAGCAGGGAAACAGGGCCCAACAATCAGCCCCAGCATTTT. It encodes CASRETGPNNQPQHF.

This clonotype has at least ten counts. This chain uses TRBV29-1 with TRBJ2-1; 12 nucleotides line up with TRBD2. This CDR3 is built from 13 residues. CDR1 and CDR2 from the germline V gene are SQVTM and ANQGSEA. The junction had 4 bases not matched to a gene; V was cut back by 6 bases and J by 7 bases. CDR3 sequence reads: CSVTSGSRNEQFF. CDR3 nucleotides: TGCAGCGTGACTAGCGGGAGTCGGAATGAGCAGTTCTTC.

In its sample, this clonotype was seen many times. The rearrangement joins TRBV7-9 to TRBJ2-1; D may match TRBD1 or TRBD2 (6 bases each). V lost 6 bases and J 6 bases, leaving 9 bases between the germline ends. This CDR3 has 12 amino acids. Germline values: CDR1 SEHNR, CDR2 FQNEAQ (reference sequence). The CDR3: CASSKGGNEQFF. The CDR3 nucleotides are TGTGCCAGCAGTAAGGGGGGCAATGAGCAGTTCTTC.

This clonotype was counted ten times or more. V usage is TRBV27 and J usage is TRBJ2-1, with 9 bases fitting TRBD2. The length of the CDR3 is 13 residues. The germline V gene encodes CDR1 MNHEY and CDR2 SMNVEV (reference sequence). Trimming removed 8 bases from V and 4 bases from J; junction bases left unmatched: 3. The DNA of the CDR3 is TGTGCCAGCGGGGGACTAGCATACAATGAGCAGTTCTTC. Encoded protein: CASGGLAYNEQFF.